This T cell receptor beta chain was recovered during a study of PD-L1 blockade in urothelial cancer. This CDR3 is 15 amino acids long. Deletions cut 0 bases from V and 0 bases from J, with 10 bases between. Germline CDR1 reads SGHTS; CDR2 reads YDEGEE. As for time point: pretreatment peripheral blood. The protocol was immunoSEQ multiplex PCR, while the TCRdb copy is restricted to in-frame clones and leaves out a portion. This sample has tens of thousands of clones; about 86% occur once, and the top ten carry under 15%. The source is a man aged 55-75 years with urothelial cancer. The input for sequencing was PBMCs, taken around atezolizumab (anti-PD-L1) treatment. The gene calls are TRBV5-8 and TRBJ2-7, with D possibly TRBD2 on 5 matching bases. The CDR3 DNA is TGTGCCAGCAGCTTGGCTTGGGAGAGCTCCTACGAGCAGTACTTC. Translating it yields CASSLAWESSYEQYF.